These 26 T cell receptor beta chains were all obtained from the same sample, sequenced in a study of T-cell reconstitution after alpha-beta-depleted transplantation in children. Preparation of the TCRbeta library involved a method that used unique molecular identifiers. Each CDR3 protein is one row after TCRdb ran MiXCR on the PCR reads. The profile shows about 580,000 distinct CDR3 sequences, roughly 23% of them singletons. The sequenced sample was PBMCs, mostly from graft donor cells, obtained 360 days after TCRalphabeta/CD19-depleted stem cell transplant. Receptors originate from a boy under two years old who had a stem cell transplant for acute myeloid leukemia, so the T cells may come from the graft donor.

This sequence joins TRBV10-2 and TRBJ2-7, with TRBD1 as a possible D gene (5 bases). Trimming cost V 2 bases and J 2 bases, with 10 bases left between them. CDR1 and CDR2 from the germline V gene are WSHSY and SAAADI. CDR3 size: 14 residues. As DNA, the CDR3 is TGCGCCAGCAGTGAGGGCAGGGCCCCCTACGAGCAGTACGTC. It translates to CASSEGRAPYEQYV.

V and J are TRBV30 and TRBJ2-7; a weak D match, TRBD2 (5 bases). Trimming stripped 5 bases from V and 3 bases from J, with 5 bases between. The CDR3 is 10 residues long. From germline, CDR1 is GTSNPN and CDR2 SVGIG (reference sequence). The CDR3 sequence is CAWGSYEQYF. CDR3 coding DNA: TGTGCCTGGGGGAGCTACGAGCAGTACTTC.

This clonotype occurred a few times. CDR3 nucleotide sequence: TGCGCCAGCAGCCAAGTAACGGGAGGTGCCTACGAGCAGTACGTC. Translation: CASSQVTGGAYEQYV. This sequence joins TRBV4-1 and TRBJ2-7, with TRBD2 matching 7 bases. This CDR3 has 15 amino acids. Per the germline V gene, CDR1 is MGHRA and CDR2 is YSYEKL. The junction had 5 bases not matched to a gene; V was cut back by 1 base and J by 2 bases.

The rearrangement uses TRBV28 and TRBJ2-7; a weak D match, TRBD1 (5 bases). The V gene lost 2 bases and the J gene lost 2 bases, with 10 bases spanning the gap. Per the germline V gene, CDR1 is MDHEN and CDR2 is SYDVKM. The CDR3 is 14 residues long. The CDR3 protein is CASSLRGPPYEQYV. CDR3 nucleotide sequence: TGTGCCAGCAGTTTAAGGGGCCCTCCCTACGAGCAGTACGTC.

V is TRBV6-5 and J is TRBJ1-4, with TRBD1 identical over 12 bases. From germline, CDR1 is MNHEY and CDR2 SVGAGI. V lost 4 bases, J lost 8 bases, and 2 bases stayed unmatched. This CDR3 comprises 14 residues. CDR3: CASSLGQGAEKLFF. In DNA, the CDR3 is TGTGCCAGCAGTTTGGGACAGGGGGCGGAAAAACTGTTTTTT.

The V and J genes are TRBV20-1 and TRBJ2-5; 9 bases align to TRBD1. Losses at the gene ends were 1 base for V and 3 bases for J; bases not matched to a gene: 6. This CDR3 region has 15 residues. Germline loops: CDR1 DFQATT, CDR2 SNEGSKA (reference sequence). In DNA form, the CDR3 reads TGCAGTGCTAGAGCTGGACAGGGGTGGGAAGAGACCCAGTACTTC. This encodes CSARAGQGWEETQYF.

At least ten counts were recorded for this clonotype. The rearrangement links TRBV20-1 to TRBJ2-3, with D tentatively TRBD2 (5 bases). Trimming left V 2 bases short and J 11 bases short, with 17 bases between. Germline CDR1 reads DFQATT; CDR2 reads SNEGSKA (reference sequence). This CDR3 comprises 13 residues. The CDR3 loop reads CSARPSGEYGQYF. CDR3 in DNA: TGCAGTGCTAGACCCTCCGGGGAGTACGGGCAGTATTTT.

This clonotype was detected ten times or more. The chain has TRBV20-1 and TRBJ1-5; D gene uncertain. CDR3 length equals 13 residues. V lost 3 bases, J lost 6 bases, and 12 bases lay in between. Germline CDR1 is DFQATT and CDR2 is SNEGSKA (reference sequence). Here the CDR3 reads CSASPLEGQPQHF. The CDR3 DNA reads as TGCAGTGCTAGTCCCCTGGAGGGTCAGCCCCAGCATTTT.

This clonotype was seen only a few times. The rearrangement uses TRBV29-1 and TRBJ2-5; the D is unclear. Germline V gives CDR1 SQVTM, CDR2 ANQGSEA. The CDR3 spans 10 residues. Trimming pared 7 bases from V and 3 bases from J, leaving 6 bases between. CDR3 residues: CSGQKETQYF. The CDR3 nucleotides read TGCAGCGGGCAAAAAGAGACCCAGTACTTC.

This clonotype came up many times. The genes are TRBV6-5 and TRBJ2-7; maybe TRBD1 (6 bases). Trimming took 2 bases from V and 3 from J, leaving 14 bases between them. CDR1 and CDR2 from the germline V gene are MNHEY and SVGAGI. The CDR3 has 15 residues. The CDR3 sequence: CASSYPRGAYYEQYF. The CDR3 DNA reads TGTGCCAGCAGTTACCCCAGGGGAGCTTACTACGAGCAGTACTTC.

This chain joins TRBV10-3 and TRBJ2-3, with 7 bases that match TRBD2. The CDR3 totals 16 residues. The junction had 7 bases not matched to a gene; V was cut back by 3 bases and J by 1 base. CDR1 is ENHRY and CDR2 is SYGVKD in the germline V gene. The CDR3 coding sequence is TGTGCCATCAGTGACCCGGGGGGTAGCGGCACAGATACGCAGTATTTT. Amino acids: CAISDPGGSGTDTQYF.

Only a few counts were recorded for this clonotype. The chain is built from TRBV18 and TRBJ1-1; TRBD1 matches 10 bases. Germline CDR1 is KGHSH and CDR2 is LQKENI. This CDR3 is 17 amino acids long. J lost 5 bases, V lost 4 bases, and 13 bases had no gene match. Written as DNA, the CDR3 is TGTGCCAGCTCACGACAGGGGGCTCCGAGATTCGTGACTGAAGCTTTCTTT. Protein sequence: CASSRQGAPRFVTEAFF.

This clonotype has a handful of counts. The CDR3 DNA reads as TGCGCCAGCAGCCAAGAAAGGACAGGCTACAATGAGCAGTTCTTC. Translating gives CASSQERTGYNEQFF. The chain joins TRBV4-3 to TRBJ2-1, with 7 bases aligning to TRBD1. J lost 3 bases, V lost 0 bases, and 2 bases had no gene match. Germline-derived CDR1 and CDR2 are LGHNA and YSLEER. The CDR3 sequence is 15 residues long.

This clonotype occurred many times. The rearrangement joins TRBV29-1 to TRBJ2-2; D gene unclear. With 3 bases removed from V and 8 bases from J, the gap between germline ends came to 7 bases. This CDR3 contains 11 residues. The germline gives CDR1 SQVTM, CDR2 ANQGSEA. DNA of the CDR3: TGCAGCGTTGATAAAGGGGGGGAGCTGTTTTTT. Protein product: CSVDKGGELFF.

CDR3 sequence reads: CATSRDRGRQGEQFF. The CDR3 nucleotides are TGTGCCACCAGCAGAGATAGGGGGCGGCAAGGGGAGCAGTTCTTC. J is TRBJ2-1 and V is TRBV15; 7 positions agree with TRBD1. V was pared by 0 bases and J by 10 bases, with 9 bases of the junction left unmatched. The CDR3 loop spans 15 amino acids. Germline loops: CDR1 LNHNV, CDR2 YYDKDF (reference sequence).

This clonotype has more than one count but fewer than ten. The rearrangement joins TRBV11-3 to TRBJ1-6; D ambiguous. The CDR3 totals 13 residues. V lost 2 bases, J lost 7 bases, and 6 bases lay in between. The V gene's germline CDR1 is SGHNT and CDR2 YENEEA. CDR3 in DNA: TGTGCCAGCAGCTTAAGCGAGAATTCACCCCTCCACTTT. Its protein product is CASSLSENSPLHF.

In this sample, this clonotype turned up many times. The chain couples TRBV4-1 to TRBJ2-5, with a possible D match to TRBD2 (6 bases). Germline V gives CDR1 MGHRA, CDR2 YSYEKL. V lost 3 bases and J 4 bases, leaving 24 bases between the germline ends. This CDR3 region has 18 residues. CDR3 nucleotide sequence: TGCGCCAGCAGCCAGACACCTGACGGGGGAAAGAGGCGAGAGACCCAGTACTTC. Translated, it gives CASSQTPDGGKRRETQYF.

This clonotype has a count of ten or more. V usage is TRBV20-1 and J usage is TRBJ2-1; weak D call: TRBD2 (5 bases). This CDR3 has 14 amino acids. Germline values: CDR1 DFQATT, CDR2 SNEGSKA (reference sequence). Trimming shortened V by 3 bases and J by 2 bases, and 11 bases separated the two germline ends. The CDR3 DNA sequence: TGCAGTGCTAGGGACTCCGGGGCCTACAATGAGCAGTTCTTC. Translation: CSARDSGAYNEQFF.

This clonotype was seen at least ten times. V is TRBV29-1 and J is TRBJ2-7; TRBD1 is a possible D gene (6 bases). The CDR3 runs to 12 residues. V lost 6 bases, J lost 7 bases, and 16 bases lay in between. Germline CDR1 and CDR2: SQVTM and ANQGSEA. CDR3 in amino acids: CSVMDTTGEQYF. The CDR3 DNA reads as TGCAGCGTAATGGACACAACAGGGGAGCAGTACTTC.

In its sample, this clonotype was seen many times. This sequence joins TRBV10-3 and TRBJ2-7; 9 bases map to TRBD1. The V segment lost 3 bases and the J segment 1 base; nucleotides outside the gene matches: 4. This CDR3 is 15 amino acids long. Germline CDR1 and CDR2: ENHRY and SYGVKD. Written as DNA, the CDR3 is TGTGCCATCAGTGACGGGACAGGGACGTCCTACGAGCAGTACTTC. This codes for CAISDGTGTSYEQYF.

This clonotype was recorded many times. The chain employs TRBV7-9 and TRBJ1-2, with 9 bases identical to TRBD1. J lost 7 bases, V lost 5 bases, and 14 bases had no gene match. Germline values: CDR1 SEHNR, CDR2 FQNEAQ (reference sequence). CDR3 length: 16 amino acids. The CDR3 region is CASSPGADRGDSGYTF. CDR3 bases: TGTGCCAGCAGCCCGGGCGCGGACAGGGGTGACAGTGGCTACACCTTC.

This chain links TRBV29-1 with TRBJ1-1; 7 positions agree with TRBD1. Trimming removed 6 bases from V and 4 bases from J; junction bases left unmatched: 8. The germline CDR1 and CDR2 sequences are SQVTM and ANQGSEA. The CDR3 has 13 residues. The CDR3 protein is CSVEGQPLTEAFF. CDR3 in DNA: TGCAGCGTGGAGGGACAGCCCCTCACTGAAGCTTTCTTT.

The chain uses TRBV20-1 and TRBJ1-4; TRBD1 aligns across 8 bases. Germline V gene lookup returns CDR1 DFQATT and CDR2 SNEGSKA (reference sequence). The CDR3 spans 14 residues. The V and J ends lost 6 bases and 8 bases, in that order; junction bases with no gene match: 11. The CDR3 bases are TGCAGTGCCAGCAGGACAGGGTTCTCGGAAAAACTGTTTTTT. Amino acids: CSASRTGFSEKLFF.

The rearrangement links TRBV24-1 to TRBJ2-5; D ambiguous. CDR1 is KGHDR and CDR2 is SFDVKD in the germline V gene. The CDR3 extends over 13 amino acids. Trimming stripped 2 bases from V and 3 bases from J, with 6 bases between. The DNA of the CDR3 is TGTGCCACCAGTGATTCTTTTGAAGAGACCCAGTACTTC. Its protein is CATSDSFEETQYF.

This clonotype was found a few times. The V gene is TRBV15, the J gene TRBJ1-6; possible D gene TRBD1, 6 bases. From germline, CDR1 is LNHNV and CDR2 YYDKDF (reference sequence). V was clipped by 1 base and J by 0 bases, with 13 bases between them. This CDR3 has 18 amino acids. The CDR3 nucleotides read TGTGCCACCAGCAGAGTAAGGGGGGGGAGCTCCTATAATTCACCCCTCCACTTT. Translation gives CATSRVRGGSSYNSPLHF.

This sequence joins TRBV29-1 and TRBJ2-2, with D hard to call. Germline V gives CDR1 SQVTM, CDR2 ANQGSEA. The CDR3 length is 14 residues. Deletions cut 7 bases from V and 3 bases from J, with 15 bases between. CDR3 coding DNA: TGCAGCGCCTCGGACCGTCAACACACCGGGGAGCTGTTTTTT. Amino acid sequence: CSASDRQHTGELFF.